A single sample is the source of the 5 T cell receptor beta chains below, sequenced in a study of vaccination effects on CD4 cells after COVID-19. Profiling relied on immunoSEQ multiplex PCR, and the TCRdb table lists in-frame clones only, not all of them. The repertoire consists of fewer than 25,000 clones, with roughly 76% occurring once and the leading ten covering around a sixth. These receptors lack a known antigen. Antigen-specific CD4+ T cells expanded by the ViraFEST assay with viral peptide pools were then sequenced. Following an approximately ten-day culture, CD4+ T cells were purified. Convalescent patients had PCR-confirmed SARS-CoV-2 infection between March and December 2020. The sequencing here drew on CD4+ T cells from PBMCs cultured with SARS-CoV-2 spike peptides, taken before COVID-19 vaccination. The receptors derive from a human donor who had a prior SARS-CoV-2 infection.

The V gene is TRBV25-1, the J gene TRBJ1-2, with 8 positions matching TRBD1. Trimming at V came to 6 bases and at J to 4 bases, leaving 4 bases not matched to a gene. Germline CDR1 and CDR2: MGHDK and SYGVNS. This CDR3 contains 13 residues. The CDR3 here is CASRGGQGYGYTF. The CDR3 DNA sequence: TGTGCCAGCAGGGGAGGACAGGGCTATGGCTACACCTTC.

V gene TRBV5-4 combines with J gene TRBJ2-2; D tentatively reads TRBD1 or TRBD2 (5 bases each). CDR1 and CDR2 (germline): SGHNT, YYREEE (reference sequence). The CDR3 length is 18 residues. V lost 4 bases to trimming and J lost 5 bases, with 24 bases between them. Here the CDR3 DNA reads TGTGCCAGCAGCCCACGGGGCGCGCAGGGATTAGGGACCGGGGAGCTGTTTTTT. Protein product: CASSPRGAQGLGTGELFF.

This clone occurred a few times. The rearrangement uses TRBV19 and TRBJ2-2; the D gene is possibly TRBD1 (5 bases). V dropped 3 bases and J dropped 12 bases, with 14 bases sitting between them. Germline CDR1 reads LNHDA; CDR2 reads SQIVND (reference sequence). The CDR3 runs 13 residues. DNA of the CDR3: TGTGCCAGTAGTATTTTAAGCCAGGGAAAGCTGTTTTTT. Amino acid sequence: CASSILSQGKLFF.

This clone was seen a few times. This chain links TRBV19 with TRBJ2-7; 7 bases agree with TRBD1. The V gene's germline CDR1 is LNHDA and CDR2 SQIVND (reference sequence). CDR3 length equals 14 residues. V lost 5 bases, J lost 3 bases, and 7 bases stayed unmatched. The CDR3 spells CASSVGQSYYEQYF. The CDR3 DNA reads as TGTGCCAGTAGTGTGGGACAGAGCTACTACGAGCAGTACTTC.

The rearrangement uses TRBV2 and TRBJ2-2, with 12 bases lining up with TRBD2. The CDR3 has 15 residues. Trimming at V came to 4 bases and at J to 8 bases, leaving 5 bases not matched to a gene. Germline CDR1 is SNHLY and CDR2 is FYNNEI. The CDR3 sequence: CASSGLAGERGELFF. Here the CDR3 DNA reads TGTGCCAGCAGTGGACTAGCGGGGGAGAGGGGGGAGCTGTTTTTT.